Following are 18 T cell receptor beta chains from one sample sequenced in a study of blood T cell repertoires in COVID-19. The table came from immunoSEQ multiplex PCR; TCRdb's copy has only in-frame clones and leaves some out. The sample lists some 88,000 clones, roughly 85% seen once, with about 3.8% in the top ten. Sequenced sample: peripheral blood. These TCRs come from a man between 60 and 70 years old with acute or convalescent COVID-19.

The chain links TRBV6-5 to TRBJ2-7; 10 bases agree with TRBD1. V dropped 4 bases and J dropped 1; count of bases not matched to a gene: 7. The length of the CDR3 is 16 residues. CDR1 is MNHEY and CDR2 is SVGAGI in the germline V gene. The CDR3 protein is CASSSLRTGGSYEQYF. As DNA, the CDR3 is TGTGCCAGCAGTTCCCTCCGGACAGGGGGATCCTACGAGCAGTACTTC.

The chain employs TRBV29-1 and TRBJ1-1; 9 bases agree with TRBD1. This CDR3 is 18 amino acids long. Germline V lookup: CDR1 SQVTM, CDR2 ANQGSEA. V lost 8 bases and J lost 4; bases outside the gene matches: 23. The CDR3 protein is CSISHRGQGVLGFTEAFF. The CDR3 nucleotides are TGCAGCATCAGCCACCGGGGACAGGGAGTGTTGGGGTTCACTGAAGCTTTCTTT.

This clone occurred once. V and J are TRBV7-6 and TRBJ2-7, with 8 positions matching TRBD1. Germline-derived CDR1 and CDR2 are SGHVS and FNYEAQ. V lost 2 bases to trimming and J lost 5 bases; unmatched junction nucleotides: 11. CDR3 length: 16 amino acids. Here the CDR3 DNA reads TGTGCCAGCAGCTTAATTCCAGGACAGGGTGAAAACGAGCAGTACTTC. It specifies CASSLIPGQGENEQYF. Looking up the rest from reference TRBV7-6 and TRBJ2-7 gives the full variable domain: GAGVSQSPRYKVTKRGQDVALRCDPISGHVSLYWYRQALGQGPEFLTYFNYEAQQDKSGLPNDRFSAERPEGSISTLTIQRTEQRDSAMYRCASSLIPGQGENEQYFGPGTRLTVT.

The chain joins TRBV3-1 (or the pseudogene TRBV3-2) to TRBJ1-1, with D perhaps matching TRBD1 (5 bases). The CDR3 has 13 amino acids. Germline lookup yields CDR1 LGHDT and CDR2 YNNKEL (reference sequence). V shed 1 base and J shed 5 bases, with 8 bases lying between them. The CDR3 sequence: CASSQGRGTEAFF. CDR3 DNA sequence: TGTGCCAGCAGCCAAGGTAGGGGAACTGAAGCTTTCTTT.

The V call is TRBV5-1, the J call TRBJ2-5, with D maybe TRBD2 (7 bases). With 5 bases removed from V and 4 bases from J, the gap between germline ends came to 15 bases. Germline V gene sequence: CDR1 SGHRS, CDR2 YFSETQ. CDR3 size: 14 residues. The CDR3 nucleotides are TGCGCCAGCAGAGACACAGGGAGGGGAGAGACCCAGTACTTC. Encoded protein: CASRDTGRGETQYF.

The genes are TRBV7-2 and TRBJ1-3, with TRBD1 as a possible D gene (6 bases). The V gene's germline CDR1 is SGHTA and CDR2 FQGNSA. V lost 11 bases to trimming and J lost 5 bases, with 16 bases between them. The CDR3 contains 13 residues. The CDR3 here is CALGDTGRNTIYF. The CDR3 bases are TGTGCCCTAGGGGACACCGGAAGAAACACCATATATTTT.

The chain couples TRBV12-3 or TRBV12-4 to TRBJ1-2; D uncertain. The CDR3 spans 10 residues. Trimming cost V 10 bases and J 4 bases, with 7 bases left between them. This CDR3 is CATYFYGYTF. CDR3 coding DNA: TGTGCCACCTACTTCTATGGCTACACCTTC.

The rearrangement joins TRBV2 to TRBJ2-7, with 9 bases aligning to TRBD2. This CDR3 is built from 15 residues. Germline V gene data show CDR1 as SNHLY and CDR2 as FYNNEI. V gave up 1 base and J gave up 3 bases; unmatched junction bases: 4. CDR3 sequence (DNA): TGTGCCAGCAGTGAAGGAGTGACTAGCGGCTACGAGCAGTACTTC. This translates into CASSEGVTSGYEQYF.

This chain uses TRBV2 with TRBJ1-2, with TRBD1 identical over 7 bases. The CDR3 length is 13 residues. From germline, CDR1 is SNHLY and CDR2 FYNNEI. Unmatched junction bases numbered 2, after V lost 6 bases and J lost 1 base. CDR3 sequence (DNA): TGTGCCAGCAGCCAGGGGGATAACTATGGCTACACCTTC. Translating it yields CASSQGDNYGYTF.

The chain is built from TRBV6-5 and TRBJ1-2; a weak D match, TRBD1 (6 bases). The germline V gene encodes CDR1 MNHEY and CDR2 SVGAGI. The V and J ends lost 4 bases and 5 bases respectively, with 14 bases between them. The CDR3 length is 14 residues. The CDR3 bases are TGTGCCAGCAGTTCGCCGACAGGTTATTATGGCTACACCTTC. This sequence encodes CASSSPTGYYGYTF.

The chain has TRBV2 and TRBJ2-2, with 10 nucleotides matching TRBD1. This CDR3 is 15 amino acids long. Germline lookup yields CDR1 SNHLY and CDR2 FYNNEI. V trimming: 7 bases; J trimming: 3 bases; junction bases outside the gene matches: 5. The CDR3 reads CASNRQGADTGELFF. Written as DNA, the CDR3 is TGTGCCAGCAACCGACAGGGGGCTGACACCGGGGAGCTGTTTTTT.

This clone was observed at least ten times. The chain combines TRBV11-3 with TRBJ2-1, with TRBD2 matching over 8 bases. Germline CDR1 reads SGHNT; CDR2 reads YENEEA. The length of the CDR3 is 14 residues. V gave up 4 bases and J gave up 3 bases; unmatched junction bases: 2. Here the CDR3 reads CASSSGTSYNEQFF. The CDR3 nucleotides are TGTGCCAGCAGCTCCGGGACTAGCTACAATGAGCAGTTCTTC. The whole variable domain, remainder taken from reference TRBV11-3 and TRBJ2-1, is EAGVVQSPRYKIIEKKQPVAFWCNPISGHNTLYWYLQNLGQGPELLIRYENEEAVDDSQLPKDRFSAERLKGVDSTLKIQPAELGDSAVYLCASSSGTSYNEQFFGPGTRLTVL.

A single count supports this clone. The chain joins TRBV4-3 to TRBJ2-5, with 11 nucleotides matching TRBD2. The V and J ends lost 0 bases and 5 bases, in that order; junction bases with no gene match: 5. In germline, CDR1 is LGHNA, CDR2 YSLEER. This CDR3 comprises 16 residues. The chain's CDR3 is CASSQDLAGGRETQYF. Written as DNA, the CDR3 is TGCGCCAGCAGCCAAGATCTAGCGGGGGGCCGGGAGACCCAGTACTTC.

V and J are TRBV3-1 (or the pseudogene TRBV3-2) and TRBJ2-3, with TRBD2 matching 11 bases. V shed 1 base and J 6 bases; nucleotides not matched to a gene: 6. The CDR3 is 16 residues long. Germline CDR1 reads LGHDT; CDR2 reads YNNKEL (reference sequence). The CDR3 DNA is TGTGCCAGCAGCCAAGTTCCTAGCGGGGGGTCCGATACGCAGTATTTT. Its protein is CASSQVPSGGSDTQYF.

The genes are TRBV19 and TRBJ1-2, with TRBD1 identical over 10 bases. CDR1 is LNHDA and CDR2 is SQIVND in the germline V gene (reference sequence). This CDR3 has 14 residues. J lost 3 bases, V lost 8 bases, and 6 bases had no gene match. CDR3 in amino acids: CASGDRGEDYGYTF. CDR3 nucleotides: TGTGCCAGTGGGGACAGGGGAGAGGACTATGGCTACACCTTC.

The chain links TRBV4-1 to TRBJ1-2; possible D gene TRBD1, 5 bases. The CDR3 sequence is 16 residues long. CDR1 is MGHRA, CDR2 YSYEKL, per germline. V was clipped by 6 bases and J by 8 bases, with 25 bases between them. In DNA, the CDR3 is TGCGCCAGCAGACTCAACCTAAGGGGTAAGGAAGAGGGCTACACCTTC. This encodes CASRLNLRGKEEGYTF.

This chain connects TRBV19 to TRBJ1-1; TRBD1 is a possible D gene (5 bases). The V gene's germline CDR1 is LNHDA and CDR2 SQIVND (reference sequence). Trimming shortened V by 10 bases and J by 1 base, and 10 bases separated the two germline ends. There are 12 residues in the CDR3. CDR3 protein: CAIKTANTEAFF. The CDR3 DNA reads TGTGCCATTAAGACAGCGAACACTGAAGCTTTCTTT.

This rearrangement joins TRBV4-1 to TRBJ1-4; D uncertain. Germline V gene data show CDR1 as MGHRA and CDR2 as YSYEKL. The ends were cut back, 1 base at V and 0 bases at J, with 9 bases in the middle. The CDR3 consists of 16 residues. CDR3 amino acids: CASSQGPTATNEKLFF. The CDR3 DNA is TGCGCCAGCAGCCAAGGTCCAACTGCAACTAATGAAAAACTGTTTTTT.